Shown below are 27 T cell receptor beta chains from a single sample sequenced in a study of T cells in localized non-small cell lung cancer (dated by TCRdb to 2020 to 2022). Libraries came from the immunoSEQ multiplex PCR assay. TCRdb carries this immuneACCESS record with in-frame sequences only. Its versions omit some clonotypes, under half of them owing to an unresolved V gene in the studies checked, with the rest unexplained. For this sample there are under 12,000 clones; roughly 90% appear just once. The ten largest clones add up to approximately 13% of the sample. The sample here was peripheral blood, taken before any cancer treatment. The receptors come from a male donor aged 60 or older with stage III lung adenocarcinoma.

The V call is TRBV7-8, the J call TRBJ2-2, with 7 nucleotides matching TRBD1. V trimming: 7 bases; J trimming: 2 bases; junction bases outside the gene matches: 7. There are 15 residues in the CDR3. Germline loops: CDR1 SGHVS, CDR2 FQNEAQ. The CDR3: CASTLGQVNTGELFF. CDR3 DNA: TGTGCCAGCACCCTCGGACAGGTCAACACCGGGGAGCTGTTTTTT.

The chain carries TRBV29-1 and TRBJ2-5, with 8 bases matching TRBD2. V lost 5 bases and J lost 4; bases outside the gene matches: 3. CDR1 is SQVTM, CDR2 ANQGSEA, per germline. The length of the CDR3 is 12 residues. CDR3 sequence: CSVRLAGETQYF. CDR3 DNA sequence: TGCAGCGTTCGCCTAGCGGGAGAGACCCAGTACTTC.

The V gene is TRBV5-1, the J gene TRBJ1-4; D is unresolved. CDR3 length equals 15 residues. With 1 base removed from V and 2 bases from J, the gap between germline ends came to 9 bases. Germline lookup yields CDR1 SGHRS and CDR2 YFSETQ. The CDR3 loop is CASSLSGATNEKLFF. The CDR3 region has the DNA TGCGCCAGCAGCTTGAGTGGCGCGACTAATGAAAAACTGTTTTTT. Supplemented by reference TRBV5-1 and TRBJ1-4, the full variable domain reads KAGVTQTPRYLIKTRGQQVTLSCSPISGHRSVSWYQQTPGQGLQFLFEYFSETQRNKGNFPGRFSGRQFSNSRSEMNVSTLELGDSALYLCASSLSGATNEKLFFGSGTQLSVL.

This clone was seen just once. At one end the junction does not follow the germline gene, possibly because of a read error. Different DNA sequences within this sample yield the same CDR3. The chain combines TRBV4-3 with TRBJ2-2; D may match TRBD1 or TRBD2 (6 bases each). The CDR3 is 18 residues long. CDR1 is LGHNA, CDR2 YSLEER, per germline. The CDR3: CASSPYFLAEGDTGELFF. DNA for the CDR3: TGCGCCAGCAGCCCGTACTTTTTAGCGGAGGGGGACACCGGGGAGCTATTTTTT.

The CDR3 loop is CASSSSSNQPQHF. CDR3 bases: TGTGCCAGCAGCTCCTCAAGCAATCAGCCCCAGCATTTT. V and J are TRBV7-2 and TRBJ1-5; no clear D gene. The CDR3 loop spans 13 amino acids. Trimming left V 4 bases short and J 1 base short, with 5 bases between. The germline V gene encodes CDR1 SGHTA and CDR2 FQGNSA.

This clone was seen once. The chain couples TRBV27 to TRBJ1-2; 10 bases align to TRBD1. V lost 3 bases to trimming and J lost 7 bases; unmatched junction nucleotides: 2. Germline V lookup: CDR1 MNHEY, CDR2 SMNVEV (reference sequence). CDR3 size: 13 residues. CDR3: CASSFRTGGGYTF. For the CDR3, the DNA is TGTGCCAGCAGTTTCCGGACAGGGGGTGGCTACACCTTC.

V and J are TRBV5-1 and TRBJ2-5; 9 positions match TRBD2. The trim removed 0 bases at V and 5 bases at J, leaving 11 bases unmatched. Germline V gene data show CDR1 as SGHRS and CDR2 as YFSETQ. The CDR3 is 17 residues long. Written as DNA, the CDR3 is TGCGCCAGCAGCTTGGAACCCCTAGCGGGAAAGAGGGAGACCCAGTACTTC. It specifies CASSLEPLAGKRETQYF.

The chain has TRBV30 and TRBJ2-1; D unclear. The CDR3 length is 14 residues. Germline CDR1 is GTSNPN and CDR2 is SVGIG (reference sequence). Trimming removed 0 bases at V and 7 bases at J, with 13 bases between. The CDR3: CAWSVGLSGNEQFF. DNA of the CDR3: TGTGCCTGGAGTGTAGGGCTATCTGGGAATGAGCAGTTCTTC.

The genes are TRBV7-9 and TRBJ2-2; D remains ambiguous. Trimming removed 1 base at V and 1 base at J, with 4 bases between. This CDR3 is built from 14 residues. Germline CDR1 SEHNR, CDR2 FQNEAQ (reference sequence). The CDR3 coding sequence is TGTGCCAGCAGCTTAGGTTGGAACACCGGGGAGCTGTTTTTT. Protein sequence: CASSLGWNTGELFF.

The chain links TRBV25-1 to TRBJ2-2, with TRBD2 matching over 11 bases. Germline V lookup: CDR1 MGHDK, CDR2 SYGVNS. Trimming removed 4 bases from V and 4 bases from J; junction bases left unmatched: 8. This CDR3 region has 17 residues. As DNA, the CDR3 is TGTGCCAGCAGTGCTTTAGCGGGAGGGCTTGGCACCGGGGAGCTGTTTTTT. Its translation: CASSALAGGLGTGELFF.

This clone was seen more than once but under ten times. The chain has TRBV28 and TRBJ1-1; 8 bases align to TRBD1. CDR3 length equals 16 residues. CDR1 is MDHEN, CDR2 SYDVKM, per germline. With V trimmed by 0 bases and J by 1 base, 4 bases remained unmatched. The CDR3 spells CASSLWGGTGNTEAFF. The CDR3 DNA sequence: TGTGCCAGCAGTTTATGGGGGGGGACAGGGAACACTGAAGCTTTCTTT. Full variable domain (rest looked up from reference TRBV28 and TRBJ1-1): DVKVTQSSRYLVKRTGEKVFLECVQDMDHENMFWYRQDPGLGLRLIYFSYDVKMKEKGDIPEGYSVSREKKERFSLILESASTNQTSMYLCASSLWGGTGNTEAFFGQGTRLTVV.

The CDR3 DNA sequence: TGTGCCAGTAGGCCCGACAGGGGGGGCTACAATGAGCAGTTCTTC. It codes for CASRPDRGGYNEQFF. V and J are TRBV19 and TRBJ2-1; the match to TRBD1 covers 9 bases. After removal of 6 bases from V and 3 bases from J, the junction contained 6 bases not matched to a gene. The length of the CDR3 is 15 residues. CDR1 is LNHDA, CDR2 SQIVND, per germline (reference sequence).

The gene calls are TRBV5-5 and TRBJ2-1; TRBD1 matches 7 bases. V lost 2 bases to trimming and J lost 4 bases; unmatched junction nucleotides: 6. CDR3 size: 15 residues. Germline CDR1 SGHKS, CDR2 YYEKEE (reference sequence). CDR3 DNA: TGTGCCAGCAGCTTAGGCCCGGGACAGTACAATGAGCAGTTCTTC. It codes for CASSLGPGQYNEQFF.

The genes are TRBV11-2 and TRBJ2-7; 7 nucleotides agree with TRBD2. The germline V gene has CDR1 SGHAT and CDR2 FQNNGV. The CDR3 has 12 amino acids. V was pared by 6 bases and J by 2 bases, with 1 base of the junction left unmatched. The CDR3 region has the DNA TGTGCCAGCAGGGGGGGGGCCTACGAGCAGTACTTC. Translating it yields CASRGGAYEQYF.

A few counts support this clone. The chain joins TRBV5-5 to TRBJ1-5; TRBD1 might be the D (5 bases). CDR1 SGHKS and CDR2 YYEKEE come from the germline V gene (reference sequence). Deletions cut 1 base from V and 2 bases from J, with 16 bases between. The CDR3 sequence is 17 residues long. The CDR3 region has the DNA TGTGCCAGCAGCTTGAGGGATAATGGGGGAGGCAATCAGCCCCAGCATTTT. Translated: CASSLRDNGGGNQPQHF.

The sample holds a few counts of this clone. The V call is TRBV19, the J call TRBJ2-5; 7 bases are shared with TRBD2. V lost 6 bases to trimming and J lost 9 bases; unmatched junction nucleotides: 4. Germline lookup yields CDR1 LNHDA and CDR2 SQIVND (reference sequence). The CDR3 length is 11 residues. This CDR3 reads CASSTRGAQYF. The CDR3 DNA reads TGTGCCAGTAGCACACGGGGGGCCCAGTACTTC. Full variable domain (missing parts from reference TRBV19 and TRBJ2-5): DGGITQSPKYLFRKEGQNVTLSCEQNLNHDAMYWYRQDPGQGLRLIYYSQIVNDFQKGDIAEGYSVSREKKESFPLTVTSAQKNPTAFYLCASSTRGAQYFGPGTRLLVL.

The chain links TRBV4-1 to TRBJ2-1; 12 bases fit TRBD2. CDR1 is MGHRA, CDR2 YSYEKL, per germline. V trimming: 4 bases; J trimming: 4 bases; junction bases outside the gene matches: 5. The CDR3 contains 16 residues. Written as DNA, the CDR3 is TGCGCCAGCAGCCTTGGACTAGCGGGACCATACAATGAGCAGTTCTTC. Translated: CASSLGLAGPYNEQFF.

This chain uses TRBV6-1 with TRBJ2-1; D is undetermined. Trimming removed 1 base from V and 5 bases from J, with 9 bases in between. CDR3 length: 14 amino acids. Germline CDR1 and CDR2: MNHNS and SASEGT. The chain's CDR3 is CASSEGYSDNEQFF. In DNA, the CDR3 is TGTGCCAGCAGTGAAGGTTACTCGGACAATGAGCAGTTCTTC.

The chain combines TRBV6-6 with TRBJ1-4; 8 positions agree with TRBD1. This CDR3 has 15 residues. Germline loops: CDR1 MNHNY, CDR2 SVGAGI (reference sequence). V was pared by 5 bases and J by 8 bases, with 10 bases of the junction left unmatched. The CDR3 here is CASSDRQGTREKLFF. CDR3 sequence (DNA): TGTGCCAGCAGTGACAGACAGGGGACGAGGGAAAAACTGTTTTTT.

The V call is TRBV5-4, the J call TRBJ2-2; TRBD1 matches 10 bases. Germline values: CDR1 SGHNT, CDR2 YYREEE (reference sequence). The CDR3 sequence is 16 residues long. V was pared by 5 bases and J by 4 bases, with 8 bases of the junction left unmatched. The CDR3 reads CASSSPGTGVTGELFF. In DNA form, the CDR3 reads TGTGCCAGCAGTTCGCCCGGGACAGGGGTCACCGGGGAGCTGTTTTTT.

J is TRBJ2-7 and V is TRBV6-5, with D tentatively TRBD1 (6 bases). Germline values: CDR1 MNHEY, CDR2 SVGAGI. The CDR3 has 14 residues. The ends were cut back, 4 bases at V and 2 bases at J, with 12 bases in the middle. CDR3: CASSLNRDAYEQYF. CDR3 bases: TGTGCCAGCAGTTTGAACAGGGATGCCTACGAGCAGTACTTC.

Comments on this clone: The junction differs from germline at one of its ends, possibly a read error. The V and J genes are TRBV4-1 and TRBJ2-3; 11 bases are shared with TRBD2. The CDR3 has 17 amino acids. The germline V gene encodes CDR1 MGHRA and CDR2 YSYEKL. CDR3 in amino acids: CASSLVATSGSRDTQYF. The CDR3 region has the DNA TGCGCCAGCAGCCTTGTCGCTACTAGCGGGAGCAGAGATACGCAGTATTTT.

J is TRBJ2-1 and V is TRBV9; 11 nucleotides agree with TRBD2. The J segment lost 13 bases and the V segment lost 2 bases, leaving 11 bases of the junction unmatched. The V gene's germline CDR1 is SGDLS and CDR2 YYNGEE. The CDR3 has 15 residues. The CDR3 region is CASSVEGLAGGGQFF. DNA of the CDR3: TGTGCCAGCAGCGTTGAAGGCCTAGCGGGAGGCGGTCAGTTCTTC.

The chain links TRBV4-1 to TRBJ1-1; no definite D call. Germline CDR1 and CDR2: MGHRA and YSYEKL. The V end lost 7 bases, the J end lost 1 base, and 16 bases lay between the germline ends. The CDR3 runs to 15 residues. DNA for the CDR3: TGCGCCAGCACGACAATAATCCGTCAGAACACTGAAGCTTTCTTT. Translated: CASTTIIRQNTEAFF.

The chain couples TRBV7-8 to TRBJ2-5; possible D gene TRBD2, 6 bases. Looked up from germline, CDR1 is SGHVS and CDR2 is FQNEAQ. There are 15 residues in the CDR3. Trimming cost V 6 bases and J 4 bases, with 18 bases left between them. CDR3 sequence reads: CASSSGEPGGETQYF. The CDR3 DNA sequence: TGTGCCAGCAGTTCGGGGGAGCCGGGTGGAGAGACCCAGTACTTC.

In this sample, this clone turned up once. The rearrangement links TRBV6-1 to TRBJ2-7; D gene uncertain. This CDR3 comprises 14 residues. Germline V gene lookup returns CDR1 MNHNS and CDR2 SASEGT. V was cut by 2 bases and J by 1 base, with 9 bases left in between. The CDR3 DNA sequence: TGTGCCAGCAGTGAATCGGCCAGATCCTACGAGCAGTACTTC. This gives the protein CASSESARSYEQYF.

V gene TRBV30 combines with J gene TRBJ2-2, with D hard to call. The V and J ends lost 2 bases and 6 bases respectively, with 7 bases between them. There are 12 residues in the CDR3. Germline-derived CDR1 and CDR2 are GTSNPN and SVGIG (reference sequence). CDR3 sequence: CAWSPSAGELFF. The CDR3 DNA follows: TGTGCCTGGAGTCCGTCTGCCGGGGAGCTGTTTTTT.